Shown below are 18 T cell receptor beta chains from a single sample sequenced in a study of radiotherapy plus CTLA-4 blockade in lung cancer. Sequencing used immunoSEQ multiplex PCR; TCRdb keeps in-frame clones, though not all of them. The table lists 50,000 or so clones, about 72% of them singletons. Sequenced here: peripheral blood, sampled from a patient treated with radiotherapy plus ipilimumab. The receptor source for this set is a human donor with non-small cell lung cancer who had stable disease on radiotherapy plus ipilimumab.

The CDR3 DNA is TGTGCCAGCAGCCTACAGGGGGCTGCCACCGGGGAGCTGTTTTTT. As protein: CASSLQGAATGELFF. This chain joins TRBV14 and TRBJ2-2, with 9 bases that match TRBD1. Trimming at V came to 4 bases and at J to 4 bases, leaving 4 bases not matched to a gene. The CDR3 is 15 residues long. Germline CDR1 SGHDN, CDR2 FVKESK.

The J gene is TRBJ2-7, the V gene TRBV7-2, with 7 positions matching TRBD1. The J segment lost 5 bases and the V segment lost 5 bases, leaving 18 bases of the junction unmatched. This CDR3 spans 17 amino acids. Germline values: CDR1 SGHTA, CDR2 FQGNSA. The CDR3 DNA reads TGTGCCAGCAGCCCCCCGGACAGGCCAGCGCTAGGGGACGAGCAGTACTTC. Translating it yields CASSPPDRPALGDEQYF.

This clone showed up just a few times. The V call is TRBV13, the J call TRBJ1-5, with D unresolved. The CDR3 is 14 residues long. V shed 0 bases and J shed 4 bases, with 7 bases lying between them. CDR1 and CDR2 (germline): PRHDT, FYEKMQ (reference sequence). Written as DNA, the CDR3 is TGTGCCAGCAGCTTAGGGAAGGGAAATCAGCCCCAGCATTTT. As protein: CASSLGKGNQPQHF.

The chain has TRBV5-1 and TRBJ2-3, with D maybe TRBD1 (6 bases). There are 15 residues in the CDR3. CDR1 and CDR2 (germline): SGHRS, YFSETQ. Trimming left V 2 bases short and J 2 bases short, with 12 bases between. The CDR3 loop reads CASSFTGHLTDTQYF. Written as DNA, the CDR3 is TGCGCCAGCAGCTTTACGGGACACCTCACAGATACGCAGTATTTT.

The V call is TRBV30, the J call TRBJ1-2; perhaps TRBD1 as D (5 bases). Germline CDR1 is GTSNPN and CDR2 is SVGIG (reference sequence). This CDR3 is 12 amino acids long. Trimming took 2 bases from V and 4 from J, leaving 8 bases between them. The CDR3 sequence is CAWSRQLYGYTF. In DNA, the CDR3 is TGTGCCTGGAGTCGACAGCTCTATGGCTACACCTTC.

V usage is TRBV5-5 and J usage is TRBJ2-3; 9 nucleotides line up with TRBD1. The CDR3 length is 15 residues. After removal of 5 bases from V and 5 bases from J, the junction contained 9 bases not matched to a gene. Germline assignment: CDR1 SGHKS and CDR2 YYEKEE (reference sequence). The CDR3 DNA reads TGTGCCAGCAGTCCAACCGGGACAGGGATAGATACGCAGTATTTT. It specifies CASSPTGTGIDTQYF.

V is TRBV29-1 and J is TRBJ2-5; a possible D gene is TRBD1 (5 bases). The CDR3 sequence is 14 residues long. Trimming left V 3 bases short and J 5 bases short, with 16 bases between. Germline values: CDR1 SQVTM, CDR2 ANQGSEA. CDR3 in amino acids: CSVELQGGGETQYF. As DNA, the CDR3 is TGCAGCGTTGAGCTTCAGGGTGGTGGGGAGACCCAGTACTTC.

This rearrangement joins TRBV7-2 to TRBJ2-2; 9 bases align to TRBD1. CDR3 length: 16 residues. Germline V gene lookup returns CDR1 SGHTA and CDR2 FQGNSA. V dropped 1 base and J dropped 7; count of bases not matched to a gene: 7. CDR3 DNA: TGTGCCAGCAGCTTAGGGACAGGGGCAAAGGGCGGGGAGCTGTTTTTT. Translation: CASSLGTGAKGGELFF.

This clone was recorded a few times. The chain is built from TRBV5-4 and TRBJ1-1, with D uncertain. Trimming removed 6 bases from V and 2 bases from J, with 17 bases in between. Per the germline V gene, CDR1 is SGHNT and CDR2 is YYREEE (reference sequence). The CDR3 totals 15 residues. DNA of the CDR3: TGTGCCAGCACCTCCCGGGTGCCGGTTAACACTGAAGCTTTCTTT. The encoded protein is CASTSRVPVNTEAFF.

CDR3 region: CASITSGYTEAFF. DNA of the CDR3: TGTGCCAGCATCACATCAGGGTACACTGAAGCTTTCTTT. This chain links TRBV6-6 with TRBJ1-1; the D gene is possibly TRBD1 (5 bases). The germline gives CDR1 MNHNY, CDR2 SVGAGI (reference sequence). V lost 7 bases, J lost 3 bases, and 12 bases lay in between. There are 13 residues in the CDR3.

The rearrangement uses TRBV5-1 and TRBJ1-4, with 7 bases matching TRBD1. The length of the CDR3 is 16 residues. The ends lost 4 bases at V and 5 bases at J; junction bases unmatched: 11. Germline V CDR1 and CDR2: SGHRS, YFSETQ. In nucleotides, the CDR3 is TGCGCCAGCAGCACCGGACAGGCTAATTCAAATGAAAAACTGTTTTTT. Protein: CASSTGQANSNEKLFF.

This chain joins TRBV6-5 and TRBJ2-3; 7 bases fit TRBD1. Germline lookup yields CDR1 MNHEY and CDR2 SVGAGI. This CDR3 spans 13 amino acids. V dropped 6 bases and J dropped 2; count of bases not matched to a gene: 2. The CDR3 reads CASRQGSTDTQYF. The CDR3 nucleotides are TGTGCCAGCAGACAGGGGTCCACAGATACGCAGTATTTT.

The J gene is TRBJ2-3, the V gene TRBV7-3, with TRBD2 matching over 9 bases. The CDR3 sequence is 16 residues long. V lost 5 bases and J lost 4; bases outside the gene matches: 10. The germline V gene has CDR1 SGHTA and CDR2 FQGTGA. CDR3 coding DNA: TGTGCCAGCAGCCCAAGGGCGGGGGGGTTAGCAGATACGCAGTATTTT. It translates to CASSPRAGGLADTQYF.

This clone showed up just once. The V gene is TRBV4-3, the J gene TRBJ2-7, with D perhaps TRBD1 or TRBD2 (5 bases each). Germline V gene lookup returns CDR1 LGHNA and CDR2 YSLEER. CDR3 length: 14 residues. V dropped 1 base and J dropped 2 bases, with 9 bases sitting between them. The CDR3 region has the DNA TGCGCCAGCAGCCAAGCGGGACGGACCTACGAGCAGTACTTC. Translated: CASSQAGRTYEQYF.

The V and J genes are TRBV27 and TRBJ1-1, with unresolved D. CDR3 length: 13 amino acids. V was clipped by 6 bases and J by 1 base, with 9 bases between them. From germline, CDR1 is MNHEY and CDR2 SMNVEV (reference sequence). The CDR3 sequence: CASSLYRNTEAFF. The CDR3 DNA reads TGTGCCAGCAGCCTGTACAGGAACACTGAAGCTTTCTTT.

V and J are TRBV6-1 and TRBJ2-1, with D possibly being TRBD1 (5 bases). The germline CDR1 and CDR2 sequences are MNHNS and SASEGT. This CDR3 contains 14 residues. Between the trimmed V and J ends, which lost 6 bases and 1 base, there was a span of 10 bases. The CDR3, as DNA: TGTGCCAGCAGCCTAACAGGATCCTACAATGAGCAGTTCTTC. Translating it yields CASSLTGSYNEQFF.

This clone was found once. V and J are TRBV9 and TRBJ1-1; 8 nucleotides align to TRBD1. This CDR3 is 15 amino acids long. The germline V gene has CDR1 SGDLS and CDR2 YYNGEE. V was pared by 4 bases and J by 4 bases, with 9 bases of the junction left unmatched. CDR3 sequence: CASSSQGARGTEAFF. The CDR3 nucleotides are TGTGCCAGCAGCTCTCAGGGGGCGCGGGGCACTGAAGCTTTCTTT.

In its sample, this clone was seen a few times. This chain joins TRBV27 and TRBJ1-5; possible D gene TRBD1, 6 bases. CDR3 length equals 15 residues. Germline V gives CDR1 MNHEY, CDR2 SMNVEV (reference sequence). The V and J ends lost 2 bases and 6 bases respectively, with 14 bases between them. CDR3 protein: CASSLSAGASQPQHF. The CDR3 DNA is TGTGCCAGCAGTTTAAGTGCAGGGGCTAGTCAGCCCCAGCATTTT.